This TCR beta chain was recorded in a study of prognosis after radiotherapy for stage I lung cancer. Study in general: Enrolled patients had stage I non-small cell lung cancer and entered the cohort between 2018 and early 2019. At a biologically effective dose of at least 100 Gy and in 3 to 5 fractions, SBRT was the radiotherapy delivered.

The authors drew around 6.2 milliliters of peripheral blood at each of two time points. V gave up 5 bases and J gave up 4 bases; unmatched junction bases: 9. The CDR3 has 15 amino acids. Germline CDR1 reads MNHEY; CDR2 reads SVGEGT. Multiplex PCR in two rounds served to amplify TCR beta CDR3 from genomic DNA. The authors ran first-round PCR with primers specific to each TRBV and TRBJ gene. TCRdb re-derived calls from the multiplex PCR reads in MiXCR, one entry per CDR3 protein. The table has about 27,000 distinct CDR3 sequences, about 30% seen once. Sequencing used PBMCs, obtained before or after stereotactic body radiation therapy (not recorded which). This sequence joins TRBV6-2 or TRBV6-3 and TRBJ2-5; 8 bases are a match to TRBD1. The clonotype comes from a donor older than 45 with non-small cell lung cancer. CDR3 nucleotide sequence: TGTGCCAGCAGTGAAGAGGACAGGGTGGTAGAGACCCAGTACTTC. Protein sequence: CASSEEDRVVETQYF.